This TCR beta chain was identified in a study of CD8 T cells in ankylosing spondylitis (dated by TCRdb to 2015 to 2018). For the study in its entirety: T cell receptor beta repertoires were profiled in healthy donors and ankylosing spondylitis patients so that disease-linked TCR variants could be found. The full study cohort comprised around 25 ankylosing spondylitis patients and over 95 healthy donors. Peripheral blood was sampled, and synovial fluid was also collected from ankylosing spondylitis patients. The paper's findings and limits, for the study overall: The disease-linked clones had a CD8+ phenotype and were found at relatively low frequencies in peripheral blood. Blood from ankylosing spondylitis patients appeared to be characterized by a TCR beta motif made up of about 8 highly homologous amino acid variants. Some of the motif variants had been reported before in the synovial fluid and blood of reactive arthritis patients, a finding that suggests common disease-initiation mechanisms. According to the report, matched synovial fluid samples from ankylosing spondylitis patients were significantly enriched for the disease-linked clones.

Sequenced using an Illumina HiSeq 2500. Quantitative 5'-RACE with molecular barcodes was the method used to prepare the TCR beta libraries. Concerning the study's data processing: A new computational method, built on a probabilistic model of VDJ rearrangement, was used to identify disease-linked TCR variants. The public reads were run again by TCRdb, first through fastp at Q25 and then through MiXCR, and only productive beta chains were kept. Duplicate CDR3 protein sequences are folded into a single record with the most common DNA and genes. TCRdb's processing, not the study's, gives the V and J calls here. Recorded for this sample are more than 400,000 distinct CDR3 sequences; about 5.4% of them occurred a single time. Around 3.5% of the sample lies in the top ten. This clonotype was seen many times. The antigen this receptor binds is unknown. Base-call qualities are not available, and no considerably larger clone is one nucleotide away.

The CDR3 covers 16 residues, taking in both the cysteine and the phenylalanine. The retained sequence is limited to the CDR3, 48 bases, with the frame set at the first base. Trimming costs V 6 bases and J 0 bases, and their ends lie 12 bases apart. From the germline V gene, CDR1 is SGHTA and CDR2 is FQGNSA. The receptor chain draws on TRBV7-2 and TRBJ1-6; the D segment could be TRBD1, given 5 matching bases. The specimen sequenced was blood, either unsorted or a sorted T cell fraction (not recorded which). The receptor was derived from a male donor with ankylosing spondylitis. CDR3 protein: CASRAGPSSYNSPLHF. The DNA sequence reads TGTGCCAGCAGAGCGGGACCGAGCTCCTATAATTCACCCCTCCACTTT.